The sequence of this TCR beta chain was determined in a study of blood T cell repertoires in COVID-19. Whole-study context: PBMCs, B-cell-depleted T cells, or T cells were the source of the cDNA or gDNA that made up the material.

Authors' methods: Nucleated cell number was recorded as an estimate derived from reference gene primer amplification. The data were produced by immunoSEQ multiplex PCR, yet TCRdb's version contains in-frame clones alone and is incomplete. Clone size and the V and J calls come from that table; the DNA yielded D and trimming. The sample contains 75,000 to 100,000 clones, almost 85% of which appear only once. The specimen was peripheral blood. The receptor was isolated from a man aged 50-60 years with active or convalescent COVID-19.

As DNA, the CDR3 is TGTGCCACCAGCAGAGAGTCCCCAGTTCTGACACTGAACACTGAAGCTTTCTTT. It yields the protein CATSRESPVLTLNTEAFF. The chain couples TRBV15 to TRBJ1-1; the D is unclear. The CDR3 covers 18 residues. V was cut by 0 bases and J by 0 bases, with 17 bases left in between. Germline CDR1 LNHNV, CDR2 YYDKDF (reference sequence).